The clone carrying this TCR beta chain was counted many times. The data were obtained in a study of T-cell reconstitution after alpha-beta-depleted transplantation in children. The germline V gene encodes CDR1 LGHNA and CDR2 YNFKEQ. The CDR3 consists of 16 residues. V shed 0 bases and J shed 5 bases, with 17 bases lying between them. Unique molecular identifiers were incorporated during preparation of the TCRbeta library. Each CDR3 protein is one row after TCRdb ran MiXCR on the PCR reads. This sample has some 200,000 distinct CDR3 sequences; 9% to 10% occur once, and the top ten carry about 4.9%. This TCR derives from a human donor who donated a stem cell graft to a child with SCID. The chain recombines TRBV4-2 with TRBJ2-7; no clear D gene. The starting material was PBMCs from the stem cell graft donor, obtained from the stem cell graft. DNA for the CDR3: TGTGCCAGCAGCCAAGAACCAGCGCCGGGCGACGACGAGCAGTACTTC. It codes for CASSQEPAPGDDEQYF.